This T cell receptor (beta chain) was recorded in a study of CD8 T cells in ankylosing spondylitis. Study results and caveats: Researchers reportedly found disease-linked clones significantly enriched in matched ankylosing spondylitis synovial fluid. Ankylosing spondylitis blood appeared to be characterized by a TCR beta motif of several highly homologous variants. A CD8+ phenotype characterized the disease-linked clones, which were relatively rare in peripheral blood.

On this clonotype: What it binds is unknown.

TCRdb reanalysed the 5' RACE reads using MiXCR and keeps one entry per CDR3 protein. Found here are 500,000 to 550,000 distinct CDR3 sequences, 10% to 15% of them singletons; the top ten hold 6.5% to 7%. The specimen sequenced was blood, either unsorted or a sorted T cell fraction (not recorded which). This receptor was obtained from a male donor with ankylosing spondylitis.

DNA for the CDR3: TGCAGTGCCAACCTGGGGACAGGGAATGAAGCTTTCTTT. Translation gives CSANLGTGNEAFF. The V call is TRBV20-1, the J call TRBJ1-1; the match to TRBD1 covers 9 bases. The CDR3 has 13 residues. J gave up 7 bases and V 6 bases, and 9 bases lay outside the gene matches. Germline V CDR1 and CDR2: DFQATT, SNEGSKA (reference sequence).